The text below deals with one T cell receptor beta chain. Its antigen is still unknown. The sample is drawn from a study of cytomegalovirus exposure and HLA in healthy donors. Notes on the study in general: Researchers catalogued about 160 TCR beta chains as cytomegalovirus-associated. Reportedly, diagnosis of cytomegalovirus status by the classifier showed high specificity and sensitivity.

The repertoire was sequenced with immunoSEQ multiplex PCR; TCRdb's copy has only in-frame clones and lacks some. Of 55,000 to 85,000 clones in the sample, about 94% were seen once. The CDR3 loop spans 15 amino acids. V lost 6 bases and J 3 bases, leaving 15 bases between the germline ends. Germline V gene data show CDR1 as LGHNA and CDR2 as YNFKEQ. The V gene is TRBV4-2, the J gene TRBJ2-1, with D tentatively TRBD1 (6 bases). The clonotype was recovered from a young woman in good health and CMV-seronegative. The sample was PBMCs. In DNA, the CDR3 is TGTGCCAGCAGTCTTGACAGGCCGAACTACAATGAGCAGTTCTTC. As protein: CASSLDRPNYNEQFF.